This TCR beta chain is drawn from a study of blood T cell repertoires in COVID-19. About the research overall: COVID-19 samples collected from the United States, Italy and Spain covered acute and convalescent phases.

The assay was immunoSEQ multiplex PCR, and TCRdb's table has in-frame clones only and misses some. The profile shows roughly 500,000 clones, around 87% of them singletons. V shed 9 bases and J 1 base; nucleotides not matched to a gene: 5. CDR3 length: 15 residues. Germline V gene lookup returns CDR1 KGHDR and CDR2 SFDVKD. Only one count was recorded for this clone. Recruits, aged roughly 18 to 89 years, lived in about two dozen US areas. Cohort allocation depended upon clinical history that participants reported. Recovered Cohort 3 donors showed two negative PCRs, clearance, or symptom resolution. Sequencing was done on a sample of PBMCs or T cells enriched from blood (not recorded which). This receptor was identified in a woman aged 40 to 50 who had recovered from COVID-19. The chain joins TRBV24-1 to TRBJ1-1, with 12 bases that match TRBD1. The CDR3 sequence: CATEGTGGQNTEAFF. CDR3 coding DNA: TGTGCCACCGAGGGGACAGGGGGCCAGAACACTGAAGCTTTCTTT.